The 10 T cell receptor beta chains presented below share a single source sample, sequenced in a study of CD8 T cells in Susac syndrome. RNA in amounts of roughly 0.45 to 1 ug was reverse transcribed with random hexamers. TCRdb analysed the immunoSEQ multiplex PCR reads with MiXCR anew, one entry per CDR3 protein. The table records under 200,000 distinct CDR3 sequences, 90% to 95% of them present only once. The sample was CD8+ T cells from PBMCs. Every receptor here comes from a human donor with multiple sclerosis.

The rearrangement links TRBV5-4 to TRBJ1-1, with 10 positions matching TRBD1. Per the germline V gene, CDR1 is SGHNT and CDR2 is YYREEE (reference sequence). The CDR3 extends over 17 amino acids. Trimming cost V 0 bases and J 5 bases; bases outside gene matches: 10. The CDR3: CASSLAWDRGLGTEAFF. The CDR3 region has the DNA TGTGCCAGCAGCTTGGCATGGGACAGGGGCCTAGGGACTGAAGCTTTCTTT.

This clonotype was observed once. V and J are TRBV3-1 and TRBJ2-7, with unresolved D. V gave up 2 bases and J gave up 3 bases, with 11 bases separating them. From germline, CDR1 is LGHDT and CDR2 YNNKEL (reference sequence). There are 14 residues in the CDR3. This CDR3 is CASSQTTLVYEQYF. CDR3 coding DNA: TGTGCCAGCAGCCAAACGACCCTCGTCTACGAGCAGTACTTC.

This clonotype was picked up one time. The chain combines TRBV29-1 with TRBJ2-3, with 16 bases aligning to TRBD2. The CDR3 is made up of 16 amino acids. CDR1 and CDR2 from the germline V gene are SQVTM and ANQGSEA. The junction had 5 bases not matched to a gene; V was cut back by 6 bases and J by 2 bases. The CDR3 nucleotides read TGCAGCGTCGCCGGGACTAGCGGGAGGGTCACAGATACGCAGTATTTT. Its translation: CSVAGTSGRVTDTQYF.

This clonotype was seen only once. The V and J genes are TRBV7-9 and TRBJ2-3; 7 nucleotides align to TRBD2. The germline CDR1 and CDR2 sequences are SEHNR and FQNEAQ (reference sequence). V was clipped by 5 bases and J by 0 bases; unmatched bases: 8. This CDR3 is 16 amino acids long. Written as DNA, the CDR3 is TGTGCCAGCAGCGGCCAGAGCGGGGCTAGCACAGATACGCAGTATTTT. This translates into CASSGQSGASTDTQYF.

The rearrangement links TRBV4-1 to TRBJ2-7; TRBD1 matches at 9 bases. The trim removed 3 bases at V and 3 bases at J, leaving 6 bases unmatched. Germline loops: CDR1 MGHRA, CDR2 YSYEKL. This CDR3 region has 15 residues. The CDR3 is CASSHDRDRVYEQYF. CDR3 nucleotides: TGCGCCAGCAGCCACGACCGGGACAGGGTCTACGAGCAGTACTTC.

The genes are TRBV20-1 and TRBJ2-7; no reliable D call. The CDR3 has 14 residues. V lost 1 base and J lost 2, with 12 bases in between. Per the germline V gene, CDR1 is DFQATT and CDR2 is SNEGSKA (reference sequence). The CDR3 loop reads CSARVSANPYEQYF. As DNA, the CDR3 is TGCAGTGCTAGAGTTTCGGCGAACCCCTACGAGCAGTACTTC.

J is TRBJ2-5 and V is TRBV20-1, with no clear D. The CDR3 consists of 11 residues. CDR1 is DFQATT, CDR2 SNEGSKA, per germline (reference sequence). The chain's CDR3 is CSAKLRETQYF. The CDR3 DNA follows: TGCAGCGCCAAATTAAGGGAGACCCAGTACTTC.

In its sample, this clonotype was seen a few times. A junction end diverges from the germline sequence, so it may reflect a read error. The chain combines TRBV5-1 with TRBJ2-7; no reliable D call. The CDR3 is 11 residues long. Germline CDR1 and CDR2: SGHRS and YFSETQ. The CDR3 is CASSEGYEQYF. The CDR3 DNA reads TGTGCCAGCAGTGAAGGTTACGAGCAGTACTTC. Combining the CDR3 with reference TRBV5-1 and TRBJ2-7 gives the whole variable domain KAGVTQTPRYLIKTRGQQVTLSCSPISGHRSVSWYQQTPGQGLQFLFEYFSETQRNKGNFPGRFSGRQFSNSRSEMNVSTLELGDSALYLCASSEGYEQYFGPGTRLTVT.

This chain uses TRBV20-1 with TRBJ2-1; 13 positions agree with TRBD2. CDR3 length: 16 amino acids. V dropped 3 bases and J dropped 4; count of bases not matched to a gene: 6. The germline CDR1 and CDR2 sequences are DFQATT and SNEGSKA (reference sequence). DNA for the CDR3: TGCAGTGCTAGGAGGACTAGCGGGGGTATGTACAATGAGCAGTTCTTC. It yields the protein CSARRTSGGMYNEQFF.

The rearrangement links TRBV3-1 to TRBJ2-3; a weak D match, TRBD1 (6 bases). Germline V lookup: CDR1 LGHDT, CDR2 YNNKEL (reference sequence). The CDR3 extends over 15 amino acids. V shed 6 bases and J shed 4 bases, with 17 bases lying between them. The CDR3 region is CASSDPLQGPDTQYF. The CDR3, as DNA: TGTGCCAGCAGTGATCCATTACAGGGCCCAGATACGCAGTATTTT.